The TCR beta chain described here comes from a study of blood T cell repertoires in COVID-19 (dated by TCRdb to the early 2020s). Regarding the complete study: The collaborator samples originated in the United States, Italy and Spain and spanned the acute and convalescent phases of COVID-19. The repertoires were released in a freely available public database meant as a resource for research on the immune response to SARS-CoV-2. The sample metadata nearly always contained a de-identified subject ID, COVID-19 status, age in years and sex. Where available, HLA class I and class II types were taken from metadata supplied by the sample provider and were not determined by assay-based typing. The prospective study material was composed of cDNA or gDNA derived from T cells, B-cell-depleted T cells, or PBMCs. Samples were obtained from the ongoing ImmuneRACE study (first 160 participants) and from some 1,300 subjects provided by 6 global collaborators. Subjects who had been exposed to COVID-19, were actively infected with it, or had recovered from it provided the deeply sampled blood TCRbeta repertoires that made up the dataset.

TCRbeta CDR3 regions were amplified from genomic DNA by means of the immunoSEQ Assay, a bias-controlled multiplex PCR. As for how the authors treated the data: Within the assay, amplification of reference gene primers was used to estimate how many nucleated cells each sample contained. Sequence reads were collapsed and filtered to measure the absolute abundance of every unique TCRbeta CDR3 rearrangement. Productive Simpson clonality was computed per sample as the square root of Simpson's diversity index over productive rearrangements. TCRdb mirrors the immuneACCESS table, restricted to in-frame sequences. Some clones are absent from its copies; in checked studies, under half trace to an unresolved V gene, and the reason for the others is unknown. From that table come the V and J calls and clone size; the DNA was used to work out D and trimming. The sample includes some 220,000 clones, with around 90% observed a single time. 2.6% of the sample is held by the ten biggest clonotypes.

On the study overall, not on this receptor specifically: The amount of clinical and demographic metadata varied by source and participant and was provided uncurated.

Points on this clone: It has no known antigen specificity. No qualities accompany the bases; no much larger clone lies one base away.

Participants in the prospective study were aged roughly 18 to 100 years, lived in under 30 United States geographic areas, and enrolled through a virtual design. In the prospective study, participants were assigned to cohorts based on the clinical history participants reported in a screening survey and a study questionnaire. Recovered participants in ImmuneRACE Cohort 3 were defined by two consecutive negative NP/OP PCR tests, clearance by a healthcare professional, or resolution of symptoms. Each participant in the prospective study had whole blood, serum and a nasopharyngeal or oropharyngeal swab collected by mobile phlebotomists. Prospective study participants could optionally give additional blood draws and questionnaires over an approximately 2-month period. Before DNA extraction, prospective study blood samples were shipped either frozen or at room temperature. Sequencing was done on a sample of PBMCs or T cells enriched from blood (not recorded which). The clonotype comes from a woman under 40 who had recovered from COVID-19.

The nucleotide sequence reads TGTGCCAGCAGCTTAGTAGGGATGGGACAGATGAACACTGAAGCTTTCTTT. Its translation is CASSLVGMGQMNTEAFF. The chain couples TRBV7-9 to TRBJ1-1; TRBD1 matches 7 bases in the middle. Counted from cysteine to phenylalanine, this CDR3 has 17 amino acids. Only the CDR3 DNA is retained, 51 bases long and in frame from the first base. For this chain, trimming is 1 base at the V end and 0 bases at the J end, and the number of junction bases without a gene match is 8. CDR1 and CDR2 are read off the germline V gene (reference sequence) as SEHNR and FQNEAQ. With the portions outside the CDR3 filled from the reference TRBV7-9 and TRBJ1-1 genes, the complete variable region becomes DTGVSQNPRHKITKRGQNVTFRCDPISEHNRLYWYRQTLGQGPEFLTYFQNEAQLEKSRLLSDRFSAERPKGSFSTLEIQRTEQGDSAMYLCASSLVGMGQMNTEAFFGQGTRLTVV.